This T cell receptor (beta chain) was retrieved from a study of OX40 agonist ivuxolimab in advanced cancers. Across the whole study: While on treatment, patients had intravenous ivuxolimab at 0.01 to 10 mg/kg every 2 weeks. Prior anti-PD-1, anti-PD-L1 or anti-CTLA-4 therapy was allowed; approximately 41% had some. Study-wide results and limits: Circulating CD4+ and CD8+ T cells showed clonal expansion by week 6 at 0.1 to 3.0 mg/kg.

V was cut by 8 bases and J by 6 bases, with 22 bases left in between. The germline V gene has CDR1 MNHEY and CDR2 SMNVEV (reference sequence). The CDR3 consists of 15 residues. TCRdb's copy holds only in-frame clones and misses some; the assay was immunoSEQ multiplex PCR. The top ten clones hold approximately 16% of a sample with tens of thousands of clones, 60% to 85% of them seen once. In regard to this clone: Its matching antigen is unknown.

This chain joins TRBV27 and TRBJ1-2, with a weak D call TRBD1 (6 bases). This TCR derives from an adult with an advanced solid tumor such as melanoma, head and neck, liver or kidney cancer. The specimen was CD4+ or CD8+ T cells sorted from blood, collected in a trial of the OX40 agonist ivuxolimab. The CDR3 sequence: CASRGGNREGHGYTF. DNA of the CDR3: TGTGCCAGCCGTGGGGGGAACAGGGAAGGCCATGGCTACACCTTC.